The 11 T cell receptor beta chains below come from one sample, sequenced in a study of Graves' ophthalmopathy and Graves' hyperthyroidism. RNA served as the template for amplifying TCR beta CDR3 regions. Amplification began with first-round RT-PCR using HTBI primers, then second-round multiplex PCR was performed. TCRdb recomputed calls from the multiplex PCR reads with MiXCR, one row per CDR3 protein. The sample shows about 400,000 distinct CDR3 sequences, about a sixth of them seen only once. What was sequenced was peripheral blood. These receptors all come from a woman aged 18-30 years with Graves' ophthalmopathy.

This clonotype was found many times. This chain uses TRBV29-1 with TRBJ1-2; TRBD1 might be the D (5 bases). The CDR3 has 12 residues. In germline, CDR1 is SQVTM, CDR2 ANQGSEA. Deletions cut 7 bases from V and 7 bases from J, with 16 bases between. In nucleotides, the CDR3 is TGCAGCGCCGTCAACGGGGGGGGTGGCTACACCTTC. Protein: CSAVNGGGGYTF.

This clonotype was counted at least ten times. The V and J genes are TRBV2 and TRBJ2-7, with 7 bases matching TRBD1. This CDR3 is built from 12 residues. V was clipped by 8 bases and J by 4 bases; unmatched bases: 5. From germline, CDR1 is SNHLY and CDR2 FYNNEI. Here the CDR3 reads CASVRQGYEQYF. The CDR3 DNA reads as TGTGCCAGCGTACGACAGGGATACGAGCAGTACTTC.

This chain's CDR3 is CASSQTGGPNTEAFF. Written as DNA, the CDR3 is TGTGCCAGCAGCCAGACAGGGGGTCCGAACACTGAAGCTTTCTTT. The V gene is TRBV3-1, the J gene TRBJ1-1; 9 bases line up with TRBD1. The CDR3 is made up of 15 amino acids. Per germline, CDR1 LGHDT and CDR2 YNNKEL (reference sequence). The V segment lost 3 bases and the J segment 1 base; nucleotides outside the gene matches: 3.

This clonotype was seen ten or more times. The chain is built from TRBV7-2 and TRBJ2-2; unclear D gene. Trimming left V 6 bases short and J 3 bases short, with 8 bases between. CDR3 length: 13 amino acids. Germline values: CDR1 SGHTA, CDR2 FQGNSA. The CDR3 nucleotides read TGTGCCAGCAGTTTGTCTTACACCGGGGAGCTGTTTTTT. Translating it yields CASSLSYTGELFF.

This clonotype was seen at least ten times. The CDR3 DNA follows: TGTGCCACCCGATGGTCGGGGACCGACGCCGGGGAGCTGTTTTTT. Translation gives CATRWSGTDAGELFF. The rearrangement joins TRBV7-2 to TRBJ2-2, with D perhaps matching TRBD1 or TRBD2 (5 bases each). In germline, CDR1 is SGHTA, CDR2 FQGNSA. CDR3 length equals 15 residues. The germline V and J ends were trimmed by 10 bases and 6 bases, with 21 bases remaining between them. Full variable domain (outside the CDR3, taken from reference TRBV7-2 and TRBJ2-2): GAGVSQSPSNKVTEKGKDVELRCDPISGHTALYWYRQSLGQGLEFLIYFQGNSAPDKSGLPSDRFSAERTGGSVSTLTIQRTQQEDSAVYLCATRWSGTDAGELFFGEGSRLTVL.

The chain recombines TRBV6-1 with TRBJ2-5, with a tentative D call TRBD2 (6 bases). CDR3 length: 15 residues. Trimming cost V 6 bases and J 3 bases, with 17 bases left between them. The V gene's germline CDR1 is MNHNS and CDR2 SASEGT. CDR3 region: CASSLTGGVKETQYF. CDR3 DNA sequence: TGTGCCAGCAGCCTCACTGGAGGGGTTAAAGAGACCCAGTACTTC.

The sample holds many counts of this clonotype. This chain links TRBV7-8 with TRBJ2-5; 11 nucleotides agree with TRBD2. V lost 2 bases, J lost 3 bases, and 17 bases stayed unmatched. The CDR3 extends over 20 amino acids. The V gene's germline CDR1 is SGHVS and CDR2 FQNEAQ. The DNA for the CDR3 is TGTGCCAGCAGCTTATTGTCTGTGCGGGTATTAGCGGGAGGGGAAGAGACCCAGTACTTC. It is translated as CASSLLSVRVLAGGEETQYF.

This clonotype was detected ten times or more. The chain joins TRBV29-1 to TRBJ1-1, with no clear D. CDR1 is SQVTM, CDR2 ANQGSEA, per germline. V dropped 1 base and J dropped 3 bases, with 18 bases sitting between them. The CDR3 length is 16 residues. The CDR3 coding sequence is TGCAGCGTTGAAGCTCTAGGTGGGTCCTTGGACACTGAAGCTTTCTTT. Protein sequence: CSVEALGGSLDTEAFF.

The V and J genes are TRBV18 and TRBJ1-2; D is uncertain. The V and J ends lost 6 bases and 8 bases respectively, with 19 bases between them. Germline V gene data show CDR1 as KGHSH and CDR2 as LQKENI. CDR3 length equals 14 residues. The CDR3 DNA follows: TGTGCCAGCTCTCCCCGTCCAGATGCCTGGGGCTACACCTTC. This gives the protein CASSPRPDAWGYTF.

This clonotype turned up a few times. The rearrangement joins TRBV30 to TRBJ2-6, with 8 bases that match TRBD1. The CDR3 length is 14 residues. CDR1 and CDR2 from the germline V gene are GTSNPN and SVGIG (reference sequence). Germline trimming cut 5 bases from V and 4 bases from J; bases unmatched to any gene: 4. CDR3 coding DNA: TGTGCCTGGCAGGGGGCCGGCGGGGCCAACGTCCTGACTTTC. Translation gives CAWQGAGGANVLTF.

This clonotype came up many times. This chain joins TRBV7-2 and TRBJ2-5; 9 nucleotides match TRBD1. CDR1 is SGHTA, CDR2 FQGNSA, per germline. V trimming: 5 bases; J trimming: 0 bases; junction bases outside the gene matches: 7. CDR3 size: 16 residues. The CDR3 DNA reads TGTGCCAGCAGCCCGGGACAGGGAAGAAACCAAGAGACCCAGTACTTC. The encoded protein is CASSPGQGRNQETQYF.